The clone carrying this T cell receptor beta chain was detected once. Its target is unknown. The CDR3 contains 18 residues. Germline trimming cut 2 bases from V and 0 bases from J; bases unmatched to any gene: 7. In germline, CDR1 is SGDLS, CDR2 YYNGEE. This sample was taken from a study of vaccination effects on CD4 cells after COVID-19. Pools of viral peptides were used by the ViraFEST assay to expand antigen-specific CD4+ T cells ahead of sequencing. Isolating CD4+ T cells followed less than 11 days of culture. Nucleocapsid antibodies stayed negative before and after vaccination, showing no earlier SARS-CoV-2 infection. After under 2.5 million PBMC were placed in each well, they were cultured with approximately 10 IU/ml IL-2 and about 10 ug/ml peptides. The method was immunoSEQ multiplex PCR; TCRdb's version includes in-frame clones alone and lacks a portion of them. The repertoire holds 78,000 or so clones, with roughly 79% as singletons.

The chain links TRBV9 to TRBJ2-1, with 11 bases aligning to TRBD2. The source was CD4+ T cells from PBMCs cultured with SARS-CoV-2 spike peptides, collected before COVID-19 vaccination. This clonotype was obtained from a human donor who received a COVID-19 vaccine. Here the CDR3 reads CASSVRGSGGVSYNEQFF. The CDR3 DNA is TGTGCCAGCAGCGTGAGGGGTAGCGGGGGGGTCTCCTACAATGAGCAGTTCTTC.